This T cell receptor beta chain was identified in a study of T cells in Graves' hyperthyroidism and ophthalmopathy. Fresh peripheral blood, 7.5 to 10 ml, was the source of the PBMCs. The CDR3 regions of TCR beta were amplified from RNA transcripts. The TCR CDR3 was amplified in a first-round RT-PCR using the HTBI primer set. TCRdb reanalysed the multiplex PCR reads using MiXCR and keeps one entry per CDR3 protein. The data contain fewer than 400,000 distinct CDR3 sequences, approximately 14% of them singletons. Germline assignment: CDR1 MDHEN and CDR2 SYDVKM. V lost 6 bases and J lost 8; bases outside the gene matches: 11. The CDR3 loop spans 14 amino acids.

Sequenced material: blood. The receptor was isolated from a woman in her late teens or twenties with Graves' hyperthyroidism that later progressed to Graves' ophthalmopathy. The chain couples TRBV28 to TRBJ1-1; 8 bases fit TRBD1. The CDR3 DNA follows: TGTGCCAGCAGCACCGGGACAGGAGGATACGAAGCTTTCTTT. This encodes CASSTGTGGYEAFF.